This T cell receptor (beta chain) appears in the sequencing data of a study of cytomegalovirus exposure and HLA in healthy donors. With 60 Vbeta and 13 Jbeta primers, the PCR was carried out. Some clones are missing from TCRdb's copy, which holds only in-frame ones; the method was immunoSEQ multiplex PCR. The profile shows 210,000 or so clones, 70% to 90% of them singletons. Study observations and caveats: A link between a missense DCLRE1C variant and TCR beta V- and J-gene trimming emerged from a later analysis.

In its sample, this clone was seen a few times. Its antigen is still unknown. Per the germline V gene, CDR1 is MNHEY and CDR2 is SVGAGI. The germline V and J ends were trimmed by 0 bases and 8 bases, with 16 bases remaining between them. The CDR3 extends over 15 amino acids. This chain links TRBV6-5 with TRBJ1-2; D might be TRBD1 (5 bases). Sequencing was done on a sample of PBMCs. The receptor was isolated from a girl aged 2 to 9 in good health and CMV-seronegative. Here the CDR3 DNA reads TGTGCCAGCAGTTACTCGACGGAGGGGCTGAGAGGCTACACCTTC. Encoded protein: CASSYSTEGLRGYTF.